What follows are 8 T cell receptor beta chains derived from one specimen sequenced in a study of read filtering for tumor transcriptome and immune sequencing. From about 400 ng of RNA, a library with molecular barcoded alpha/delta and beta/gamma adaptors was made. A single record per CDR3 protein comes from TCRdb applying MiXCR to the reads. Altogether 20,000 or so distinct CDR3 sequences are present, approximately 22% being singletons, with the ten largest covering around 52%. The sample consisted of a population of CD138-negative cells sorted from bone marrow. These receptor sequences come from a donor at least 40 years old with multiple myeloma.

This clonotype was counted many times. This rearrangement joins TRBV9 to TRBJ2-1, with a possible D match to TRBD2 (5 bases). V was shortened by 0 bases and J by 6 bases, with 7 bases between the two germline ends. This CDR3 has 13 amino acids. Germline values: CDR1 SGDLS, CDR2 YYNGEE. In DNA form, the CDR3 reads TGTGCCAGCAGCGTAGGGGAGACCAATGAGCAGTTCTTC. Translated, it gives CASSVGETNEQFF.

The DNA for the CDR3 is TGTGCCACCAGCAGAGACTCTGGGGCCAACGTCCTGACTTTC. Its translation: CATSRDSGANVLTF. The rearrangement links TRBV15 to TRBJ2-6, with D unclear. The V gene lost 0 bases and the J gene lost 0 bases, with 0 bases spanning the gap. Per germline, CDR1 LNHNV and CDR2 YYDKDF (reference sequence). The CDR3 is 14 residues long.

This clonotype came up a few times. The chain recombines TRBV14 with TRBJ1-2; no clear D gene. Germline V CDR1 and CDR2: SGHDN, FVKESK. The CDR3 has 14 residues. V shed 3 bases and J shed 3 bases, with 11 bases lying between them. The CDR3 DNA follows: TGTGCCAGCAGCCATGACCCTCTCGACTATGGCTACACCTTC. Translated: CASSHDPLDYGYTF.

A single count supports this clonotype. This is likely a read error, given that the CDR3 carries no conserved phenylalanine or tryptophan at its end. The chain recombines TRBV2 with TRBJ2-3; TRBD2 agrees at 7 bases. Germline-derived CDR1 and CDR2 are SNHLY and FYNNEI. With V trimmed by 5 bases and J by 2 bases, 4 bases remained unmatched. This CDR3 region has 14 residues. The CDR3 sequence is CASSQSGITDTQYL. As DNA, the CDR3 is TGTGCCAGCAGTCAGAGCGGGATCACAGATACGCAGTATTTA.

This clonotype was observed many times. As DNA, the CDR3 is TGCAGTGCTAAGACTAGCGGGGGGTCCCAAGAGACCCAGTACTTC. As protein: CSAKTSGGSQETQYF. The rearrangement links TRBV20-1 to TRBJ2-5, with 13 bases matching TRBD2. Germline lookup yields CDR1 DFQATT and CDR2 SNEGSKA (reference sequence). CDR3 size: 15 residues. J lost 1 base, V lost 4 bases, and 3 bases had no gene match.

V and J are TRBV2 and TRBJ2-1; TRBD1 might be the D (5 bases). This CDR3 region has 15 residues. Germline V gene lookup returns CDR1 SNHLY and CDR2 FYNNEI. V was pared by 1 base and J by 2 bases, with 9 bases between. The DNA of the CDR3 is TGTGCCAGCAGTGAAGTGGGGCCTACCTACAATGAGCAGTTCTTC. Its protein product is CASSEVGPTYNEQFF.

The rearrangement uses TRBV7-6 and TRBJ1-2, with TRBD1 matching over 7 bases. Germline CDR1 and CDR2: SGHVS and FNYEAQ. The CDR3 is made up of 13 amino acids. Losses at the gene ends were 5 bases for V and 3 bases for J; bases not matched to a gene: 3. DNA for the CDR3: TGTGCCAGCAGCCGAACAGGGGACTATGGCTACACCTTC. This codes for CASSRTGDYGYTF. The entire variable domain, with the rest obtained from reference TRBV7-6 and TRBJ1-2, is as follows: GAGVSQSPRYKVTKRGQDVALRCDPISGHVSLYWYRQALGQGPEFLTYFNYEAQQDKSGLPNDRFSAERPEGSISTLTIQRTEQRDSAMYRCASSRTGDYGYTFGSGTRLTVV.

There are many counts of this clonotype. This chain uses TRBV5-1 with TRBJ2-1; weak D call: TRBD2 (7 bases). Germline CDR1 and CDR2: SGHRS and YFSETQ. This CDR3 comprises 16 residues. V was trimmed by 0 bases and J by 2 bases, leaving 12 bases between them. In nucleotides, the CDR3 is TGCGCCAGCAGCTTGGTAGGGGGGGCCGCCTACAATGAGCAGTTCTTC. Translating gives CASSLVGGAAYNEQFF. The complete variable domain, with remaining parts taken from reference TRBV5-1 and TRBJ2-1, reads KAGVTQTPRYLIKTRGQQVTLSCSPISGHRSVSWYQQTPGQGLQFLFEYFSETQRNKGNFPGRFSGRQFSNSRSEMNVSTLELGDSALYLCASSLVGGAAYNEQFFGPGTRLTVL.